These 32 T cell receptor beta chains were all obtained from the same sample, sequenced in a study of T cell responses to AZD1222 COVID-19 vaccine. The data were produced by immunoSEQ multiplex PCR, yet TCRdb's version contains in-frame clones alone and is incomplete. The sample records about 160,000 clones, approximately 90% being singletons. The starting material was peripheral blood, obtained on day 0 of AZD1222 vaccination. These receptors all stem from an adult in good health.

The chain has TRBV4-2 and TRBJ2-5; D could derive from TRBD1 or TRBD2 (6 bases each). Trimming cost V 5 bases and J 5 bases, with 12 bases left between them. This CDR3 contains 13 residues. Germline values: CDR1 LGHNA, CDR2 YNFKEQ. In nucleotides, the CDR3 is TGTGCCAGCAGCTACCTAGGGGGGGAGACCCAGTACTTC. This encodes CASSYLGGETQYF.

The V and J genes are TRBV4-3 and TRBJ1-5; D is unclear. The CDR3 loop spans 13 amino acids. V was pared by 2 bases and J by 7 bases, with 9 bases between. Germline V gene lookup returns CDR1 LGHNA and CDR2 YSLEER. CDR3: CASSQSGGQPQHF. CDR3 DNA sequence: TGCGCCAGCAGCCAAAGCGGAGGGCAGCCCCAGCATTTT.

This chain connects TRBV9 to TRBJ2-5; TRBD2 matches at 12 bases. V lost 0 bases and J lost 5; bases outside the gene matches: 8. The CDR3 contains 17 residues. Germline V gene data show CDR1 as SGDLS and CDR2 as YYNGEE. The CDR3 region has the DNA TGTGCCAGCAGCGTAGGGGCTAGCGGGGGGGCTTGGGAGACCCAGTACTTC. Its translation is CASSVGASGGAWETQYF. The whole variable domain, filled in from reference TRBV9 and TRBJ2-5, reads DSGVTQTPKHLITATGQRVTLRCSPRSGDLSVYWYQQSLDQGLQFLIQYYNGEERAKGNILERFSAQQFPDLHSELNLSSLELGDSALYFCASSVGASGGAWETQYFGPGTRLLVL.

This clone was observed a single time. This chain connects TRBV19 to TRBJ2-2; D is perhaps TRBD1 (5 bases). The CDR3 covers 14 residues. CDR1 LNHDA and CDR2 SQIVND come from the germline V gene (reference sequence). V lost 1 base and J 4 bases, leaving 7 bases between the germline ends. CDR3 coding DNA: TGTGCCAGTAGTATAGGACAGCCCACCGGGGAGCTGTTTTTT. Translating it yields CASSIGQPTGELFF.

The chain couples TRBV6-5 to TRBJ1-2; D not resolved. V gave up 6 bases and J gave up 6 bases, with 14 bases separating them. Germline V gene data show CDR1 as MNHEY and CDR2 as SVGAGI. CDR3 size: 13 residues. The CDR3 here is CASSTNFGDGYTF. In nucleotides, the CDR3 is TGTGCCAGCAGCACTAATTTCGGAGATGGCTACACCTTC.

The chain employs TRBV11-2 and TRBJ1-1, with D hard to call. This CDR3 has 15 residues. Trimming cost V 7 bases and J 0 bases, with 15 bases left between them. CDR1 and CDR2 (germline): SGHAT, FQNNGV. In nucleotides, the CDR3 is TGTGCCAGCATACGAAACCGGGCGATGAACACTGAAGCTTTCTTT. Residues: CASIRNRAMNTEAFF.

This clone appeared many times. The V gene is TRBV19, the J gene TRBJ2-2; TRBD2 is a possible D gene (5 bases). The CDR3 contains 12 residues. Looked up from germline, CDR1 is LNHDA and CDR2 is SQIVND (reference sequence). Trimming shortened V by 6 bases and J by 7 bases, and 9 bases separated the two germline ends. CDR3 sequence: CASRADGGELFF. For the CDR3, the DNA is TGTGCCAGTAGAGCGGATGGCGGGGAGCTGTTTTTT.

The chain recombines TRBV24-1 with TRBJ2-3, with D perhaps matching TRBD1 (5 bases). Germline V gene sequence: CDR1 KGHDR, CDR2 SFDVKD. Trimming stripped 9 bases from V and 4 bases from J, with 10 bases between. This CDR3 spans 12 amino acids. CDR3 DNA sequence: TGTGCCACCCGTAGGGGTTCAGATACGCAGTATTTT. Encoded protein: CATRRGSDTQYF.

This chain uses TRBV19 with TRBJ1-3, with D unclear. V was shortened by 10 bases and J by 2 bases, with 15 bases between the two germline ends. CDR3 length equals 14 residues. Germline CDR1 LNHDA, CDR2 SQIVND (reference sequence). CDR3 bases: TGTGCCACCAGGACGTGGGGTGCTGGAAACACCATATATTTT. It encodes CATRTWGAGNTIYF. Full variable domain (missing parts from reference TRBV19 and TRBJ1-3): DGGITQSPKYLFRKEGQNVTLSCEQNLNHDAMYWYRQDPGQGLRLIYYSQIVNDFQKGDIAEGYSVSREKKESFPLTVTSAQKNPTAFYLCATRTWGAGNTIYFGEGSWLTVV.

The V and J genes are TRBV11-1 and TRBJ2-5; D gene unclear. Germline V CDR1 and CDR2: SGHAT, FQDESV (reference sequence). The CDR3 contains 11 residues. The V end lost 4 bases, the J end lost 4 bases, and 4 bases lay between the germline ends. DNA of the CDR3: TGTGCCAGCAGCTCCGGAGAGACCCAGTACTTC. Its translation is CASSSGETQYF.

The chain combines TRBV5-1 with TRBJ2-5, with D possibly called TRBD1 or TRBD2 (5 bases each). V lost 4 bases to trimming and J lost 2 bases, with 12 bases between them. This CDR3 comprises 14 residues. Germline lookup yields CDR1 SGHRS and CDR2 YFSETQ. The CDR3 DNA sequence: TGCGCCAGCAGCCCGAGGGACGGACAAGAGACCCAGTACTTC. Protein product: CASSPRDGQETQYF.

J is TRBJ1-1 and V is TRBV29-1, with 9 nucleotides matching TRBD1. This CDR3 has 13 amino acids. V trimming: 6 bases; J trimming: 3 bases; junction bases outside the gene matches: 5. Germline V gives CDR1 SQVTM, CDR2 ANQGSEA. The CDR3 here is CSVQGQGDTEAFF. The CDR3 DNA follows: TGCAGCGTACAGGGACAGGGTGACACTGAAGCTTTCTTT.

The chain links TRBV14 to TRBJ1-1, with TRBD1 matching over 8 bases. The germline CDR1 and CDR2 sequences are SGHDN and FVKESK. This CDR3 spans 18 amino acids. J gave up 1 base and V 1 base, and 11 bases lay outside the gene matches. The CDR3 bases are TGTGCCAGCAGCCAAGGGACAGGGTTCCTCACCTCGAACACTGAAGCTTTCTTT. Translating it yields CASSQGTGFLTSNTEAFF.

The rearrangement uses TRBV25-1 and TRBJ1-3; no definite D call. CDR3 length: 15 residues. Germline loops: CDR1 MGHDK, CDR2 SYGVNS. V was pared by 0 bases and J by 4 bases, with 10 bases between. DNA for the CDR3: TGTGCCAGCAGTGAATATGGAACGAGAGGAAACACCATATATTTT. Translation: CASSEYGTRGNTIYF. The variable domain in full, with the rest retrieved from reference TRBV25-1 and TRBJ1-3, is EADIYQTPRYLVIGTGKKITLECSQTMGHDKMYWYQQDPGMELHLIHYSYGVNSTEKGDLSSESTVSRIRTEHFPLTLESARPSHTSQYLCASSEYGTRGNTIYFGEGSWLTVV.

This chain connects TRBV11-1 to TRBJ2-3; 10 bases line up with TRBD2. The germline CDR1 and CDR2 sequences are SGHAT and FQDESV (reference sequence). This CDR3 has 15 amino acids. Trimming took 3 bases from V and 9 from J; bases not matched to a gene: 9. CDR3 nucleotides: TGTGCCAGCAGCTTGACCAGCGGGGGGGCCGAGACGCAGTATTTT. Encoded protein: CASSLTSGGAETQYF.

The gene calls are TRBV10-3 and TRBJ1-5; perhaps TRBD1 as D (5 bases). V was trimmed by 8 bases and J by 6 bases, leaving 11 bases between them. From germline, CDR1 is ENHRY and CDR2 SYGVKD. The CDR3 spans 12 residues. The CDR3 DNA is TGTGCCATCCGGGGGGAGGGTCAGCCCCAGCATTTT. Translation: CAIRGEGQPQHF.

The chain carries TRBV5-4 and TRBJ2-7, with 10 nucleotides matching TRBD1. Unmatched junction bases numbered 10, after V lost 4 bases and J lost 3 bases. CDR3 length: 16 amino acids. Germline CDR1 is SGHNT and CDR2 is YYREEE (reference sequence). The DNA of the CDR3 is TGTGCCAGCAGCGCAAGGACAGGGGGGCGTTTCTACGAGCAGTACGTC. This codes for CASSARTGGRFYEQYV.

V and J are TRBV30 and TRBJ1-3; D remains unclear. The CDR3 contains 17 residues. Germline V gives CDR1 GTSNPN, CDR2 SVGIG (reference sequence). V lost 0 bases and J lost 0, with 15 bases in between. CDR3 in amino acids: CAWSVLSARHSGNTIYF. The CDR3, as DNA: TGTGCCTGGAGTGTTTTGTCTGCCCGCCACTCTGGAAACACCATATATTTT.

The chain has TRBV5-1 and TRBJ2-7; D perhaps matches TRBD2 (6 bases). V shed 2 bases and J shed 6 bases, with 21 bases lying between them. Germline CDR1 is SGHRS and CDR2 is YFSETQ. CDR3 length: 16 residues. The CDR3 DNA sequence: TGCGCCAGCAGCTTTTCGGCGGGATCCGATCGGCCCGAGCAGTACTTC. It encodes CASSFSAGSDRPEQYF.

The chain joins TRBV11-2 to TRBJ1-5, with D possibly matching TRBD1 (6 bases). The length of the CDR3 is 17 residues. CDR1 and CDR2 from the germline V gene are SGHAT and FQNNGV. V lost 1 base, J lost 0 bases, and 13 bases lay in between. The CDR3 DNA follows: TGTGCCAGCAGCTTAGGCCCCAGGGGCCTTAGCAATCAGCCCCAGCATTTT. Its protein is CASSLGPRGLSNQPQHF.

The chain links TRBV11-2 to TRBJ2-1; D uncertain. Trimming took off 5 bases at V and 7 bases at J, with 15 bases between the two ends. CDR1 SGHAT and CDR2 FQNNGV come from the germline V gene. This CDR3 has 14 residues. CDR3 sequence (DNA): TGTGCCAGCAGCCCTCAAATAGTGAAAAATGAGCAGTTCTTC. Translation: CASSPQIVKNEQFF.

The chain is built from TRBV5-8 and TRBJ1-5, with TRBD1 as a possible D gene (6 bases). CDR1 and CDR2 from the germline V gene are SGHTS and YDEGEE. Trimming left V 6 bases short and J 15 bases short, with 22 bases between. There are 13 residues in the CDR3. The DNA of the CDR3 is TGTGCCAGCACCTCATGGGATCAACAGGGTAGGCATTTT. Translation: CASTSWDQQGRHF.

Details on this clone: The identical CDR3 is also encoded by other nucleotide sequences in the sample. This chain connects TRBV2 to TRBJ1-1, with D unclear. V was pared by 7 bases and J by 0 bases, with 3 bases between. The germline CDR1 and CDR2 sequences are SNHLY and FYNNEI. The CDR3 consists of 11 residues. The CDR3 DNA follows: TGTGCCAGCACTTTGAACACTGAAGCTTTCTTT. It yields the protein CASTLNTEAFF.

The chain has TRBV29-1 and TRBJ1-1; D not resolved. V was pared by 2 bases and J by 6 bases, with 4 bases between. The CDR3 extends over 10 amino acids. CDR1 SQVTM and CDR2 ANQGSEA come from the germline V gene. The CDR3 region is CSVEKPEAFF. The CDR3 DNA sequence: TGCAGCGTTGAAAAACCTGAAGCTTTCTTT. Drawing the rest from reference TRBV29-1 and TRBJ1-1, the complete variable domain is SAVISQKPSRDICQRGTSLTIQCQVDSQVTMMFWYRQQPGQSLTLIATANQGSEATYESGFVIDKFPISRPNLTFSTLTVSNMSPEDSSIYLCSVEKPEAFFGQGTRLTVV.

The chain employs TRBV6-2 or TRBV6-3 and TRBJ1-2, with 10 nucleotides matching TRBD1. V dropped 5 bases and J dropped 6; count of bases not matched to a gene: 3. This CDR3 is 13 amino acids long. Germline CDR1 is MNHEY and CDR2 is SVGEGT. The CDR3 DNA sequence: TGTGCCAGCAGTATCGGGACAGGGGATGGCTACACCTTC. This codes for CASSIGTGDGYTF.

The V call is TRBV5-5, the J call TRBJ1-4; no clear D. The germline V and J ends were trimmed by 0 bases and 0 bases, with 6 bases remaining between them. This CDR3 contains 15 residues. Germline V gives CDR1 SGHKS, CDR2 YYEKEE (reference sequence). The CDR3 here is CASSLVEATNEKLFF. CDR3 coding DNA: TGTGCCAGCAGCTTGGTGGAAGCAACTAATGAAAAACTGTTTTTT.

The chain joins TRBV5-6 to TRBJ2-1; TRBD2 matches at 12 bases. Germline-derived CDR1 and CDR2 are SGHDT and YYEEEE. This CDR3 region has 14 residues. V lost 3 bases, J lost 8 bases, and 3 bases stayed unmatched. Written as DNA, the CDR3 is TGTGCCAGCAGCTGGACTAGCGGGGTCTATGAGCAGTTCTTC. Encoded protein: CASSWTSGVYEQFF.

V usage is TRBV19 and J usage is TRBJ1-1; tentatively, D is TRBD1 (5 bases). This CDR3 has 13 residues. V gave up 3 bases and J gave up 4 bases, with 9 bases separating them. Germline V CDR1 and CDR2: LNHDA, SQIVND (reference sequence). The DNA for the CDR3 is TGTGCCAGTAGTATGGGACTTAGCACTGAAGCTTTCTTT. Translated: CASSMGLSTEAFF.

The chain links TRBV6-4 to TRBJ1-6, with unresolved D. The CDR3 loop spans 18 amino acids. CDR1 is MRHNA, CDR2 SNTAGT, per germline. The V and J ends lost 7 bases and 0 bases respectively, with 19 bases between them. The chain's CDR3 is CASKFLWRMFSYNSPLHF. DNA for the CDR3: TGTGCCAGCAAATTCCTGTGGCGGATGTTCTCCTATAATTCACCCCTCCACTTT.

The chain employs TRBV3-1 (or the pseudogene TRBV3-2) and TRBJ1-2; D gene ambiguous. The CDR3 has 12 residues. CDR1 LGHDT and CDR2 YNNKEL come from the germline V gene (reference sequence). The V and J ends lost 2 bases and 5 bases respectively, with 6 bases between them. The CDR3 protein is CASSQTGYGYTF. DNA of the CDR3: TGTGCCAGCAGCCAAACGGGATATGGCTACACCTTC.

This rearrangement joins TRBV19 to TRBJ2-1, with TRBD2 matching over 9 bases. V dropped 0 bases and J dropped 8; count of bases not matched to a gene: 2. CDR3 length equals 14 residues. Germline CDR1 and CDR2: LNHDA and SQIVND (reference sequence). The CDR3 loop reads CASSIDSGGYEQFF. CDR3 in DNA: TGTGCCAGTAGTATAGATAGCGGGGGCTATGAGCAGTTCTTC.

The V and J genes are TRBV9 and TRBJ2-3; D is perhaps TRBD1 or TRBD2 (5 bases each). Germline CDR1 is SGDLS and CDR2 is YYNGEE. The CDR3 is made up of 14 amino acids. The V and J ends lost 2 bases and 4 bases respectively, with 11 bases between them. CDR3 bases: TGTGCCAGCAGCGTTTTAGTGGGGGCAGATACGCAGTATTTT. The encoded protein is CASSVLVGADTQYF.